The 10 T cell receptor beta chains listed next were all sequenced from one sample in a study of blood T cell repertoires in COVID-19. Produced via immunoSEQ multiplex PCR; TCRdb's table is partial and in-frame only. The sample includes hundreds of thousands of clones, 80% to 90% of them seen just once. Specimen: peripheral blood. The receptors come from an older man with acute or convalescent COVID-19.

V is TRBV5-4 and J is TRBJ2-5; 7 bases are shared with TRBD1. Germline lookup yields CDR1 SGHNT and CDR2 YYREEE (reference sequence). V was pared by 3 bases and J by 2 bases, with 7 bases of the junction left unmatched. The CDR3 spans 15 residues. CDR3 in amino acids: CASSSGTATQETQYF. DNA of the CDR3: TGTGCCAGCAGCTCAGGGACAGCCACACAAGAGACCCAGTACTTC.

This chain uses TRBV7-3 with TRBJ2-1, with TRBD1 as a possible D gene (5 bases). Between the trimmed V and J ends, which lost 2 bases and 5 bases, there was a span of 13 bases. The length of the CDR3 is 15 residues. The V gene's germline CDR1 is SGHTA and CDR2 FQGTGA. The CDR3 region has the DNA TGTGCCAGCAGCTTATCTTCTAGGGGTCACAATGAGCAGTTCTTC. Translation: CASSLSSRGHNEQFF. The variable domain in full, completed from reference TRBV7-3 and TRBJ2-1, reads GAGVSQTPSNKVTEKGKYVELRCDPISGHTALYWYRQSLGQGPEFLIYFQGTGAADDSGLPNDRFFAVRPEGSVSTLKIQRTERGDSAVYLCASSLSSRGHNEQFFGPGTRLTVL.

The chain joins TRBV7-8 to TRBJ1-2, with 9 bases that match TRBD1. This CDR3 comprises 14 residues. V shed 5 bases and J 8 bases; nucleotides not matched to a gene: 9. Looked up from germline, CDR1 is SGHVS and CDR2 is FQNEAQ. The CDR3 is CASSQTGTGKGYTF. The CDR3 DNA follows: TGTGCCAGCAGCCAGACGGGGACAGGGAAAGGCTACACCTTC.

The CDR3 is CASSYGAGYNEQFF. The DNA for the CDR3 is TGTGCCAGCAGTTATGGAGCGGGGTACAATGAGCAGTTCTTC. The rearrangement joins TRBV6-2 or TRBV6-3 to TRBJ2-1; 7 bases match TRBD2. CDR3 length equals 14 residues. Germline V gene lookup returns CDR1 MNHEY and CDR2 SVGEGT. V gave up 3 bases and J gave up 4 bases; unmatched junction bases: 3.

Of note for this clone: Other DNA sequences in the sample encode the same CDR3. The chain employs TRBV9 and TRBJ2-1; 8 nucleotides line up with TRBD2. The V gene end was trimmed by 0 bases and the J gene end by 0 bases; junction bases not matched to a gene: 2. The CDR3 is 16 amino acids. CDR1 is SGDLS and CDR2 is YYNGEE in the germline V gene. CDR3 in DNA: TGTGCCAGCAGCGTAGCGGGAGGGAGCTCCTACAATGAGCAGTTCTTC. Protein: CASSVAGGSSYNEQFF.

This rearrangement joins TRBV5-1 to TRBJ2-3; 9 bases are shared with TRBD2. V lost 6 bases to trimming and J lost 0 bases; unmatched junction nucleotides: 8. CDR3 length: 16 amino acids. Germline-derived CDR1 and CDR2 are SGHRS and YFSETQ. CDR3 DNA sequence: TGCGCCAGCATGTCTAGCGGGGCCATTAGCACAGATACGCAGTATTTT. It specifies CASMSSGAISTDTQYF.

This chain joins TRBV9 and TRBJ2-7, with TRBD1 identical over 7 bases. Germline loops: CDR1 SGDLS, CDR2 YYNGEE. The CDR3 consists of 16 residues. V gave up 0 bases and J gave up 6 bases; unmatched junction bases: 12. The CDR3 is CASSVEGQPWQGEQYF. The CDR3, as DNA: TGTGCCAGCAGCGTAGAGGGACAGCCCTGGCAGGGCGAGCAGTACTTC.

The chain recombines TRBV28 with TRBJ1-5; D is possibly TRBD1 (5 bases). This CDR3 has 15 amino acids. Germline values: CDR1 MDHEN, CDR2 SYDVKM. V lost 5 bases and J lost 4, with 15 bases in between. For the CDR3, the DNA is TGTGCCAGCAGTCTAACCGGGACTAATAATCAGCCCCAGCATTTT. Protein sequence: CASSLTGTNNQPQHF. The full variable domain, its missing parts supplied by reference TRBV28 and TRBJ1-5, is DVKVTQSSRYLVKRTGEKVFLECVQDMDHENMFWYRQDPGLGLRLIYFSYDVKMKEKGDIPEGYSVSREKKERFSLILESASTNQTSMYLCASSLTGTNNQPQHFGDGTRLSIL.

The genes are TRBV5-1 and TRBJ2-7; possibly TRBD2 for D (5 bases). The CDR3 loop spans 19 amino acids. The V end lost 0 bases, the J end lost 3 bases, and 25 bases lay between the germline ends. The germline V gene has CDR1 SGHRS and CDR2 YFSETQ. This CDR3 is CASSLVVLAGIMAVYEQYF. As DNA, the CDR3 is TGCGCCAGCAGCTTGGTTGTGCTAGCTGGAATAATGGCAGTCTACGAGCAGTACTTC.

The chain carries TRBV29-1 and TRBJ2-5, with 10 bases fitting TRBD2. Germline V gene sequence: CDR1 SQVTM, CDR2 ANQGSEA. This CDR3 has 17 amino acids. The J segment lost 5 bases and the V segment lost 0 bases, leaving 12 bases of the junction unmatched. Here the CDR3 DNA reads TGCAGCGTTGAAGAACCCTGGCTAGCGGGAGCCGGCGAGACCCAGTACTTC. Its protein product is CSVEEPWLAGAGETQYF.